This TCR beta chain is drawn from a study of metastatic and nonmetastatic thyroid tumors. The overall study: Malignant and benign thyroid patients had repertoires compared in peripheral blood and tumor or nodule tissue.

Original processing methods: Clinicopathological groups differed in CDR3, with these differences serving to build a distant-metastasis classifier for papillary thyroid cancer. TCRdb reassembled clones from the PCR reads with MiXCR. TCRdb, not the authors, supplied the V and J calls. The repertoire holds approximately 58,000 clones, roughly 20% seen once, with about 4% in the top ten. Germline V gives CDR1 MGHRA, CDR2 YSYEKL. The CDR3 spans 17 amino acids, including both terminal residues. Thyroid surgery was performed in patients who had received no treatment beforehand. A note on this clone: The DNA is left out, because the CDR3 cannot be placed on it with certainty; the CDR3 is given as TCRdb lists it.

V and J are TRBV4-1 and TRBJ2-2; the D segment call TRBD1 is taken from the table without a DNA check. The specimen was blood. The TCR originated in a female donor with papillary thyroid cancer or a benign thyroid nodule (not recorded which). Some clones in this sample may be carry-over from other donors' samples. CDR3 loop: CAGSQGWGQGASGELFF.